These 31 T cell receptor beta chains were sequenced from one sample in a study of T cell responses to AZD1222 COVID-19 vaccine. Some clones are missing from TCRdb's copy, which holds only in-frame ones; the method was immunoSEQ multiplex PCR. The table shows about 130,000 clones, with just over 90% occurring only once. Sample: peripheral blood, taken on day 0 of AZD1222 vaccination. These TCRs come from an adult in good health.

The chain recombines TRBV7-3 with TRBJ2-1, with D perhaps TRBD1 or TRBD2 (6 bases each). The CDR3 contains 12 residues. CDR1 and CDR2 from the germline V gene are SGHTA and FQGTGA. V lost 5 bases to trimming and J lost 8 bases, with 10 bases between them. The CDR3 DNA reads TGTGCCAGCAGCCGGGGGCCTGATGAGCAGTTCTTC. Protein sequence: CASSRGPDEQFF.

V is TRBV15 and J is TRBJ1-4; D is unclear. Trimming pared 4 bases from V and 6 bases from J, leaving 18 bases between. CDR3 length equals 16 residues. In germline, CDR1 is LNHNV, CDR2 YYDKDF (reference sequence). The CDR3 protein is CATSNVLRSWDEKLFF. The CDR3, as DNA: TGTGCCACCAGCAACGTCCTCCGAAGTTGGGATGAAAAACTGTTTTTT.

The chain employs TRBV18 and TRBJ2-1; D gene unclear. V was trimmed by 1 base and J by 2 bases, leaving 3 bases between them. CDR3 length equals 13 residues. Germline loops: CDR1 KGHSH, CDR2 LQKENI. CDR3 sequence: CASSPLAYNEQFF. The CDR3 region has the DNA TGTGCCAGCTCACCACTAGCCTACAATGAGCAGTTCTTC.

This chain connects TRBV27 to TRBJ2-2, with D uncertain. Germline V lookup: CDR1 MNHEY, CDR2 SMNVEV (reference sequence). This CDR3 spans 11 amino acids. V was shortened by 3 bases and J by 7 bases, with 3 bases between the two germline ends. Written as DNA, the CDR3 is TGTGCCAGCAGTTTCGGCGGGGAGCTGTTTTTT. Translation: CASSFGGELFF.

The chain has TRBV29-1 and TRBJ2-7; 9 nucleotides line up with TRBD2. Germline-derived CDR1 and CDR2 are SQVTM and ANQGSEA. This CDR3 contains 14 residues. With V trimmed by 6 bases and J by 2 bases, 8 bases remained unmatched. The CDR3: CSVRLSGGTYEQYF. CDR3 nucleotide sequence: TGCAGCGTACGGCTTAGCGGGGGCACCTACGAGCAGTACTTC.

In this sample, this clone turned up once. The J gene is TRBJ2-5, the V gene TRBV23-1, with 9 positions matching TRBD1. TRBV23-1 falls under the ORF class, with uncertain function. V gave up 1 base and J gave up 3 bases; unmatched junction bases: 18. The CDR3 extends over 20 amino acids. The CDR3 bases are TGCGCCAGCAGTCAATGGCGGACAGGGGACGGGATTGTGGGCAAAGAGACCCAGTACTTC. Its protein is CASSQWRTGDGIVGKETQYF.

The V and J genes are TRBV16 and TRBJ1-5; possibly TRBD1 for D (6 bases). The V gene lost 0 bases and the J gene lost 7 bases, with 13 bases spanning the gap. The CDR3 is 15 amino acids. Germline CDR1 KGHSY, CDR2 FQNENV. The DNA for the CDR3 is TGTGCCAGCAGCCAATCCGCACAGGGAAGCCAGCCCCAGCATTTT. This translates into CASSQSAQGSQPQHF.

This clone has only one observation. The rearrangement links TRBV2 to TRBJ1-6; 8 bases are shared with TRBD1. Per germline, CDR1 SNHLY and CDR2 FYNNEI. Trimming at V came to 7 bases and at J to 4 bases, leaving 6 bases not matched to a gene. This CDR3 contains 15 residues. The CDR3 here is CASIPGTGYNSPLHF. Written as DNA, the CDR3 is TGTGCCAGCATCCCCGGGACAGGATATAATTCACCCCTCCACTTT.

The rearrangement joins TRBV7-3 to TRBJ2-2, with D perhaps TRBD1 or TRBD2 (6 bases each). CDR1 is SGHTA and CDR2 is FQGTGA in the germline V gene. The CDR3 is 15 residues long. Trimming took 5 bases from V and 4 from J, leaving 14 bases between them. CDR3 amino acids: CASSRLGGGTGELFF. CDR3 in DNA: TGTGCCAGCAGCCGCTTGGGGGGCGGCACCGGGGAGCTGTTTTTT. Supplemented by reference TRBV7-3 and TRBJ2-2, the full variable domain reads GAGVSQTPSNKVTEKGKYVELRCDPISGHTALYWYRQSLGQGPEFLIYFQGTGAADDSGLPNDRFFAVRPEGSVSTLKIQRTERGDSAVYLCASSRLGGGTGELFFGEGSRLTVL.

CDR3 region: CASSPTSAGYTGELFF. The CDR3 nucleotides are TGCGCCAGCAGCCCCACTAGCGCGGGGTACACCGGGGAGCTGTTTTTT. The genes are TRBV10-2 and TRBJ2-2, with TRBD2 matching 7 bases. This CDR3 region has 16 residues. CDR1 is WSHSY, CDR2 SAAADI, per germline. With V trimmed by 6 bases and J by 3 bases, 10 bases remained unmatched.

The V gene is TRBV6-2 or TRBV6-3, the J gene TRBJ1-2, with D maybe TRBD1 (5 bases). The germline V gene has CDR1 MNHEY and CDR2 SVGEGT. With 0 bases removed from V and 6 bases from J, the gap between germline ends came to 11 bases. The CDR3 runs 14 residues. The CDR3 DNA is TGTGCCAGCAGTTACTCAGGGGCCCGCAATGGCTACACCTTC. It encodes CASSYSGARNGYTF.

The chain carries TRBV30 and TRBJ2-7; D is perhaps TRBD1 (6 bases). V was shortened by 0 bases and J by 7 bases, with 19 bases between the two germline ends. The germline CDR1 and CDR2 sequences are GTSNPN and SVGIG (reference sequence). There are 15 residues in the CDR3. In nucleotides, the CDR3 is TGTGCCTGGAGTGTAGGGTTTAGGGGACATCAAGAGCAGTACTTC. Translating it yields CAWSVGFRGHQEQYF. The full variable domain, completed using reference TRBV30 and TRBJ2-7, is SQTIHQWPATLVQPVGSPLSLECTVEGTSNPNLYWYRQAAGRGLQLLFYSVGIGQISSEVPQNLSASRPQDRQFILSSKKLLLSDSGFYLCAWSVGFRGHQEQYFGPGTRLTVT.

The rearrangement uses TRBV3-1 (or the pseudogene TRBV3-2) and TRBJ2-7; 7 nucleotides match TRBD1. Unmatched junction bases numbered 15, after V lost 5 bases and J lost 5 bases. Germline lookup yields CDR1 LGHDT and CDR2 YNNKEL (reference sequence). This CDR3 spans 16 amino acids. The CDR3 is CASSDINRGLPHEQYF. The DNA for the CDR3 is TGTGCCAGCAGCGATATTAACAGGGGTCTACCCCACGAGCAGTACTTC.

The chain is built from TRBV4-3 and TRBJ2-3; D call uncertain. The CDR3 is 12 residues long. Germline V gene data show CDR1 as LGHNA and CDR2 as YSLEER. The V and J ends lost 0 bases and 7 bases respectively, with 5 bases between them. As DNA, the CDR3 is TGCGCCAGCAGCCAAGAGAGACATACGCAGTATTTT. This translates into CASSQERHTQYF.

The chain links TRBV29-1 to TRBJ1-2, with D maybe TRBD1 (6 bases). Trimming stripped 7 bases from V and 4 bases from J, with 28 bases between. The CDR3 has 17 amino acids. Germline lookup yields CDR1 SQVTM and CDR2 ANQGSEA. The CDR3 protein is CSATVSTGSVKTYGYTF. CDR3 in DNA: TGCAGCGCCACGGTATCCACAGGGAGCGTAAAAACCTATGGCTACACCTTC.

The V and J genes are TRBV6-5 and TRBJ2-5, with D possibly being TRBD1 or TRBD2 (5 bases each). The germline CDR1 and CDR2 sequences are MNHEY and SVGAGI. This CDR3 contains 14 residues. V was pared by 7 bases and J by 2 bases, with 14 bases between. CDR3 protein: CASTPGPVQETQYF. CDR3 nucleotides: TGTGCCAGCACTCCGGGACCAGTTCAAGAGACCCAGTACTTC.

This chain joins TRBV10-3 and TRBJ1-2; the D gene is possibly TRBD1 (5 bases). V was shortened by 0 bases and J by 8 bases, with 13 bases between the two germline ends. Germline values: CDR1 ENHRY, CDR2 SYGVKD. The CDR3 is made up of 14 amino acids. The CDR3 DNA is TGTGCCATCAGTGAGTCTTCCGGGGCCGGCGGCTACACCTTC. It encodes CAISESSGAGGYTF.

The V gene is TRBV5-1, the J gene TRBJ1-4; maybe TRBD1 (6 bases). CDR3 length: 13 residues. From germline, CDR1 is SGHRS and CDR2 YFSETQ. The germline V and J ends were trimmed by 2 bases and 8 bases, with 10 bases remaining between them. CDR3 in amino acids: CASSFRGGEKLFF. The CDR3 DNA sequence: TGCGCCAGCAGCTTCAGGGGCGGCGAAAAACTGTTTTTT.

The rearrangement joins TRBV24-1 to TRBJ1-1, with a tentative D call TRBD1 (6 bases). The germline V and J ends were trimmed by 0 bases and 1 base, with 14 bases remaining between them. The CDR3 has 17 residues. Germline CDR1 and CDR2: KGHDR and SFDVKD. CDR3 nucleotides: TGTGCCACCAGTGATTTGGGGCAGGGGCCAAAGAACACTGAAGCTTTCTTT. It codes for CATSDLGQGPKNTEAFF.

The chain joins TRBV18 to TRBJ1-1, with a possible D match to TRBD1 (5 bases). Germline lookup yields CDR1 KGHSH and CDR2 LQKENI. This CDR3 has 14 amino acids. Trimming stripped 5 bases from V and 0 bases from J, with 10 bases between. CDR3 residues: CASSSLGVNTEAFF. The CDR3 DNA follows: TGTGCCAGCTCATCTTTAGGGGTGAACACTGAAGCTTTCTTT. The full variable domain, in which reference TRBV18 and TRBJ1-1 provide the parts outside the CDR3, is NAGVMQNPRHLVRRRGQEARLRCSPMKGHSHVYWYRQLPEEGLKFMVYLQKENIIDESGMPKERFSAEFPKEGPSILRIQQVVRGDSAAYFCASSSLGVNTEAFFGQGTRLTVV.

V gene TRBV24-1 combines with J gene TRBJ2-5; TRBD1 matches 7 bases. V lost 7 bases and J lost 5; bases outside the gene matches: 6. The CDR3 is 13 amino acids. The germline CDR1 and CDR2 sequences are KGHDR and SFDVKD. CDR3 loop: CATSEQGIETQYF. The CDR3 coding sequence is TGTGCCACCAGCGAACAGGGGATTGAGACCCAGTACTTC.

This chain connects TRBV7-3 to TRBJ2-1; 9 nucleotides agree with TRBD2. Trimming took 3 bases from V and 5 from J; bases not matched to a gene: 5. Germline CDR1 is SGHTA and CDR2 is FQGTGA. This CDR3 has 15 residues. In DNA, the CDR3 is TGTGCCAGCAGCTTTTCTAGCGGGGCACACAATGAGCAGTTCTTC. Translation: CASSFSSGAHNEQFF.

The chain links TRBV11-2 to TRBJ2-3; D remains unclear. From germline, CDR1 is SGHAT and CDR2 FQNNGV. The germline V and J ends were trimmed by 3 bases and 2 bases, with 12 bases remaining between them. CDR3 size: 15 residues. For the CDR3, the DNA is TGTGCCAGCAGCTTCAAAAACCGGTACACAGATACGCAGTATTTT. It encodes CASSFKNRYTDTQYF.

V gene TRBV4-1 combines with J gene TRBJ2-5; D gene uncertain. Looked up from germline, CDR1 is MGHRA and CDR2 is YSYEKL. This CDR3 is 15 amino acids long. Deletions cut 1 base from V and 2 bases from J, with 11 bases between. The CDR3 DNA sequence: TGCGCCAGCAGCCAAGTAAGAGCCTTACAAGAGACCCAGTACTTC. It translates to CASSQVRALQETQYF.

The chain couples TRBV3-1 (or the pseudogene TRBV3-2) to TRBJ2-7; D may be TRBD2 (6 bases). Germline CDR1 is LGHDT and CDR2 is YNNKEL (reference sequence). V was shortened by 5 bases and J by 2 bases, with 13 bases between the two germline ends. The CDR3 runs 14 residues. The CDR3 protein is CASSAQAGTYEQYF. The DNA for the CDR3 is TGTGCCAGCAGCGCCCAGGCGGGGACCTACGAGCAGTACTTC.

As concerns this clone: This sample also contains other DNA sequences that code for the same CDR3. The chain employs TRBV18 and TRBJ2-5, with D perhaps matching TRBD1 (6 bases). Germline V gene lookup returns CDR1 KGHSH and CDR2 LQKENI. The V end lost 3 bases, the J end lost 1 base, and 9 bases lay between the germline ends. The CDR3 has 14 amino acids. Here the CDR3 DNA reads TGTGCCAGCTCACCGGGGGCGGTCCAAGAGACCCAGTACTTC. Amino acid sequence: CASSPGAVQETQYF. Combining the CDR3 with reference TRBV18 and TRBJ2-5 gives the whole variable domain NAGVMQNPRHLVRRRGQEARLRCSPMKGHSHVYWYRQLPEEGLKFMVYLQKENIIDESGMPKERFSAEFPKEGPSILRIQQVVRGDSAAYFCASSPGAVQETQYFGPGTRLLVL.

Of note for this clone: The same CDR3 also results from other DNA sequences found in this sample. The rearrangement links TRBV2 to TRBJ1-5; 7 nucleotides line up with TRBD1. The CDR3 covers 14 residues. CDR1 is SNHLY, CDR2 FYNNEI, per germline. Unmatched junction bases numbered 3, after V lost 6 bases and J lost 1 base. CDR3 nucleotides: TGTGCCAGCAGCCCGACAGGGAGCAATCAGCCCCAGCATTTT. This codes for CASSPTGSNQPQHF.

The V call is TRBV7-2, the J call TRBJ1-6, with a weak D call TRBD1 (6 bases). The CDR3 loop spans 19 amino acids. The V and J ends lost 5 bases and 0 bases respectively, with 20 bases between them. Looked up from germline, CDR1 is SGHTA and CDR2 is FQGNSA. CDR3 bases: TGTGCCAGCAGCCAAGGACAGTATAGACCCAGCTCCTATAATTCACCCCTCCACTTT. Amino acids: CASSQGQYRPSSYNSPLHF.

The chain uses TRBV6-5 and TRBJ2-7; D may correspond to TRBD1 or TRBD2 (5 bases each). Germline V gene lookup returns CDR1 MNHEY and CDR2 SVGAGI. Deletions cut 6 bases from V and 0 bases from J, with 12 bases between. The CDR3 covers 14 residues. CDR3 protein: CASRRDPGSYEQYF. The CDR3 DNA follows: TGTGCCAGCAGGAGGGACCCTGGCTCCTACGAGCAGTACTTC.

V usage is TRBV12-1 and J usage is TRBJ1-4; the table names TRBD1, a call not compared with the DNA. TRBV12-1 represents a pseudogene. This CDR3 region has 17 residues. The CDR3: CASSSDRLKVGPEKLFF. In DNA form, the CDR3 reads TGTGCCAGCAGCTCGGACAGATTGAAGGTTGGTCCCGAAAAACTGTTTTTT.

The chain employs TRBV19 and TRBJ1-4; a weak D match, TRBD1 (5 bases). The CDR3 loop spans 13 amino acids. In germline, CDR1 is LNHDA, CDR2 SQIVND (reference sequence). The V gene lost 6 bases and the J gene lost 4 bases, with 9 bases spanning the gap. The CDR3 DNA is TGTGCCAGTAGAGGCAGGGATAATGAAAAACTGTTTTTT. Translated, it gives CASRGRDNEKLFF.